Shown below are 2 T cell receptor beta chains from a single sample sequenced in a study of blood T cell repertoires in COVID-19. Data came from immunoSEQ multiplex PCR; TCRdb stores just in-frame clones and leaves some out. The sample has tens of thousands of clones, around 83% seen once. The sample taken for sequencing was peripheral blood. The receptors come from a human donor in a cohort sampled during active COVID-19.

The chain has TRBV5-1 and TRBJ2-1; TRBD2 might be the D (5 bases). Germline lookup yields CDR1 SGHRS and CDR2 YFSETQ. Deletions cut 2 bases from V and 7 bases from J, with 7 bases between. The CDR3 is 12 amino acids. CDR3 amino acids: CASSFEGNEQFF. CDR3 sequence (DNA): TGCGCCAGCAGCTTTGAGGGTAATGAGCAGTTCTTC.

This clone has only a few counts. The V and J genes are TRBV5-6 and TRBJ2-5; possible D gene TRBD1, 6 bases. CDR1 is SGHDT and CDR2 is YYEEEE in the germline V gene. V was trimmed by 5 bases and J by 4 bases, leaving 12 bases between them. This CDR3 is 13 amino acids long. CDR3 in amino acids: CASRWGLGETQYF. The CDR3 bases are TGTGCCAGCAGGTGGGGGCTGGGAGAGACCCAGTACTTC.